This is a list of T cell receptor beta chains from one sample in a study of graft-versus-host responses after intestinal transplantation. No cognate antigen is known for these TCRs. Assay used: immunoSEQ multiplex PCR; TCRdb lists only in-frame clones, some missing. The sample has 90,000 or so clones; roughly 80% are singletons. The specimen was unstimulated CD4+ T cells sorted from spleen or lymph node cells, collected before intestinal transplant. Receptors originate from a human donor who received an intestinal transplant. Each CDR3 is given with its conserved first and last residue. The D gene is left open where the match is weak. Clone size is given for some rows only: seen once, a few or many times, or a class if the clone is expanded.

v_gene	j_gene	abundance	d_gene	CDR3nt	CDR3aa
TRBV2	TRBJ2-5	-	-	TGTGCCAGCAGTAAATTAGAAAAAGAGACCCAGTACTTC	CASSKLEKETQYF
TRBV18	TRBJ1-5	-	TRBD1	TGTGCCAGCTCTGCAAACGACAGGGCCTTCAATCAGCCCCAGCATTTT	CASSANDRAFNQPQHF
TRBV28	TRBJ2-6	-	TRBD1	TGTGCCAGCAGTTTCGGGACAGGGAGACGGGTGGGGGCCAACGTCCTGACTTTC	CASSFGTGRRVGANVLTF
TRBV9	TRBJ1-5	-	-	TGTGCCAGCAGCGGGGCACCTAATCAGCCCCAGCATTTT	CASSGAPNQPQHF
TRBV6-4	TRBJ1-2	-	TRBD1	TGTGCCAGCAGTAGGGGGACAGGGGCCTTCGGCTATGGCTACACCTTC	CASSRGTGAFGYGYTF
TRBV29-1	TRBJ1-5	once	-	TGCAGCGTTGCCAGGGGTAGCAATCAGCCCCAGCATTTT	CSVARGSNQPQHF
TRBV9	TRBJ2-3	few	TRBD2	TGTGCCAGCAGCGTGTCTAGCGGGAACGGACTCACAGATACGCAGTATTTT	CASSVSSGNGLTDTQYF
TRBV6-1	TRBJ2-7	-	TRBD2	TGTGCCAGCAGGGAATTAGCGGGGGCTACCCACTACGAGCAGTACTTC	CASRELAGATHYEQYF
TRBV10-1	TRBJ2-3	-	TRBD1	TGCGCCAGCAGCCCCCGACAGGGAACAGATACGCAGTATTTT	CASSPRQGTDTQYF
TRBV6-1	TRBJ1-2	once	-	TGTGCCAGCAGTGACGGGGACACGCGGGTGACCCTTGATGGCTACACCTTC	CASSDGDTRVTLDGYTF
TRBV28	TRBJ2-7	-	-	TGTGCCAGCAGTTCAAACTACGACAGGTTCACCTACGAGCAGTACTTC	CASSSNYDRFTYEQYF
TRBV18	TRBJ2-1	-	TRBD2	TGTGCCAGCTCACCCGCCCAGATACTAGCGGACGACTACAATGAGCAGTTCTTC	CASSPAQILADDYNEQFF
TRBV2	TRBJ1-2	-	TRBD1	TGTGCCAGCAGTTACGGACAGGATACTGGCTACACCTTC	CASSYGQDTGYTF
TRBV5-8	TRBJ2-5	-	-	TGTGCCAGCAGTTGGACTGGAGAGACCCAGTACTTC	CASSWTGETQYF
TRBV5-4	TRBJ2-1	-	-	TGTGCCAGCAGCGCCTATCTAGAAACTGAGCAGTTCTTC	CASSAYLETEQFF
TRBV7-9	TRBJ2-7	-	-	TGTGCCAGCAGCCACGGGTACGAGCAGTACTTC	CASSHGYEQYF
TRBV5-1	TRBJ2-5	-	TRBD2	TGCGCCAGCGACATTAGCGGGAGTGAGACCCAGTACTTC	CASDISGSETQYF
TRBV7-9	TRBJ2-5	-	-	TGTGCCAGCTCTAGGGACAAAGAGACCCAGTACTTC	CASSRDKETQYF
TRBV5-1	TRBJ2-2	-	TRBD1	TGCGCCAGCAGCCGGACAGGGGAGGTCCGGGAGCTGTTTTTT	CASSRTGEVRELFF
TRBV5-1	TRBJ2-3	-	-	TGCGCCAGCACCCGCGGGGGCAGCACAGATACGCAGTATTTT	CASTRGGSTDTQYF
TRBV19	TRBJ2-5	-	TRBD1	TGTGCCAGTAGTCTATATTCAGGGGGAGAGACCCAGTACTTC	CASSLYSGGETQYF
TRBV7-6	TRBJ2-5	-	-	TGTGCCAGCAGCTTTGGACAGCAAGAGACCCAGTACTTC	CASSFGQQETQYF
TRBV27	TRBJ2-3	-	TRBD1	TGTGCCAGCAGAGTCCGGGACAGGGGTACAGATACGCAGTATTTT	CASRVRDRGTDTQYF
TRBV2	TRBJ2-7	-	TRBD2	TGTGCCAGCAGCGGACTAGCGGGGGACGAGCAGTACTTC	CASSGLAGDEQYF
TRBV6-1	TRBJ1-6	-	TRBD1	TGTGCCAGTGCTCAGGGGGCGCGGAATTCACCCCTCCACTTT	CASAQGARNSPLHF
TRBV15	TRBJ2-6	-	-	TGTGCCACCAGCAGAGTGTTGATCAGGGGCCGACCTTCTGGGGCCAACGTCCTGACTTTC	CATSRVLIRGRPSGANVLTF
TRBV19	TRBJ2-2	-	TRBD1	TGTGCCAGTAGTATAGGGACAGGGACCGGGGAGCTGTTTTTT	CASSIGTGTGELFF
TRBV6-5	TRBJ2-7	once	TRBD2	TGTGCCAGCAGTTATGGGGGGGTAAGCTCCTACGAGCAGTACTTC	CASSYGGVSSYEQYF
TRBV11-2	TRBJ2-1	-	TRBD2	TGTGCCAGCAGCCCCCGACTAGCGGGAAGCTCCTACAATGAGCAGTTCTTC	CASSPRLAGSSYNEQFF
TRBV9	TRBJ2-7	-	-	TGTGCCAGCAGCGTAATACTCAGTGGGACTGAGCAGTACTTC	CASSVILSGTEQYF
TRBV10-2	TRBJ2-1	-	TRBD1	TGCGCCACCCTCTTTTACGGACAGGGACGCGATGAGCAGTTCTTC	CATLFYGQGRDEQFF
TRBV2	TRBJ2-1	-	TRBD2	TGTGCCAGCAGTGGCTCGTCTAGCGGGAAATACAATGAGCAGTTCTTC	CASSGSSSGKYNEQFF
TRBV5-4	TRBJ2-1	-	-	TGTGCCAGCAGCTTGGCAGGGAATGAGCAGTTCTTC	CASSLAGNEQFF
TRBV11-3	TRBJ2-1	-	-	TGTGCCAGCAGCTTAGGACAGTTTAGTAACAATGAGCAGTTCTTC	CASSLGQFSNNEQFF
TRBV5-1	TRBJ1-1	-	-	TGCGCCAGCAGCTTTGCGGGAGGCACTGAAGCTTTCTTT	CASSFAGGTEAFF
TRBV19	TRBJ1-4	few	-	TGTGCCAGTAGAAGTACAGGGAATAATGAAAAACTGTTTTTT	CASRSTGNNEKLFF
TRBV28	TRBJ2-7	-	-	TGTGCCAGCAGCCGAGGGGGTGTAGAGCAGTACTTC	CASSRGGVEQYF
TRBV18	TRBJ2-3	-	TRBD1	TGTGCCAGCTCGGACGGACAGGGGTTCGCAGATACGCAGTATTTT	CASSDGQGFADTQYF
TRBV18	TRBJ2-5	few	TRBD2	TGTGCCAGCTCACCACTGGCGGGAGTAGGAGAGACCCAGTACTTC	CASSPLAGVGETQYF
TRBV5-5	TRBJ1-2	-	TRBD1	TGTGCCAGCAGCTTGCCGGGGACAGGGGGCGCCTCTGGCTACACCTTC	CASSLPGTGGASGYTF
TRBV28	TRBJ2-6	-	-	TGTGCCAGCAGTTTATCAGGGGCTGGGGCCAACGTCCTGACTTTC	CASSLSGAGANVLTF
TRBV4-1	TRBJ2-3	-	TRBD2	TGCGCCAGCAGCCTAAGACTAGCGGGAGGGTGGACAGATACGCAGTATTTT	CASSLRLAGGWTDTQYF
TRBV9	TRBJ1-1	-	-	TGTGCCAGCAGCGTAGGGGGGAGCGGGGTAACAGCTTTCTTT	CASSVGGSGVTAFF